The clone carrying this T cell receptor beta chain has a single count. These data come from a study of cytomegalovirus exposure and HLA in healthy donors. About the research overall: Early release data held about 85 million unique TCRs from HLA-typed donors.

Primers: 60 Vbeta forward and 13 Jbeta reverse. Data came from immunoSEQ multiplex PCR; TCRdb stores just in-frame clones and leaves some out. There are approximately 110,000 clones in the sample; around 70% occur only once, and approximately 4.1% lies in the top ten. V was shortened by 0 bases and J by 0 bases, with 9 bases between the two germline ends. The CDR3 consists of 15 residues. Germline lookup yields CDR1 SGHNT and CDR2 YYREEE (reference sequence). V is TRBV5-4 and J is TRBJ1-1; maybe TRBD1 (6 bases). Sequencing was performed on PBMCs. The receptor's source is a woman aged 40 to 50 in good health and CMV-seronegative. DNA of the CDR3: TGTGCCAGCAGCTTGGAGGGGGGGGTGAACACTGAAGCTTTCTTT. The encoded protein is CASSLEGGVNTEAFF.